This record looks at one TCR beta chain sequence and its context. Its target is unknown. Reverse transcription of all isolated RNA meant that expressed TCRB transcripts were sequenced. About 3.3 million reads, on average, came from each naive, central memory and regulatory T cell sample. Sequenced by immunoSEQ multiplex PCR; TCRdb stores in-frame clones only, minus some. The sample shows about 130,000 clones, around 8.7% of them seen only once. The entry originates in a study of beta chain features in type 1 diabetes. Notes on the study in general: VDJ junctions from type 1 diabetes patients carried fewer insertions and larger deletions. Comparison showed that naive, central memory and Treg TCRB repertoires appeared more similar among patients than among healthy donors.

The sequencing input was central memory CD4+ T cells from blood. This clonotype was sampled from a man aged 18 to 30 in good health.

In nucleotides, the CDR3 is TGTGCCTGGATGAGCTTTGAAAAACTGTTTTTT. Its protein is CAWMSFEKLFF. This chain joins TRBV30 and TRBJ1-4, with unresolved D. Germline V gene lookup returns CDR1 GTSNPN and CDR2 SVGIG (reference sequence). This CDR3 has 11 amino acids. V gave up 4 bases and J gave up 7 bases, with 7 bases separating them.